Below, one T cell receptor (beta chain) is given with its context. TCRdb re-analysed the 5' RACE reads in MiXCR, keeping a single row per CDR3 protein. The table lists about 30,000 distinct CDR3 sequences, 5.3% of them singletons. The entry originates in a study of CD8 T cells in ankylosing spondylitis. Germline CDR1 SGDLS, CDR2 YYNGEE. V lost 0 bases and J lost 4, with 7 bases in between. The CDR3 contains 13 residues. The sequencing input was blood, either unsorted or a sorted T cell fraction (not recorded which). This sequence was found in a female donor with ankylosing spondylitis or in good health (not recorded which). The chain has TRBV9 and TRBJ1-1; D is uncertain. The CDR3 loop is CASSVVPGTEAFF. CDR3 DNA: TGTGCCAGCAGCGTAGTCCCGGGCACTGAAGCTTTCTTT.